This TCR beta chain was profiled in a study of T cell repertoires in cytomegalovirus infection. The table lists this clonotype with a few counts. Its antigen remains unidentified. Trimming stripped 4 bases from V and 7 bases from J, with 13 bases between. This CDR3 has 13 amino acids. TCRdb reprocessed the reads via MiXCR and lists one record per CDR3 protein. The table records roughly 170,000 distinct CDR3 sequences, less than 25% of them present only once. Sequences were derived from CD8+ T cells from cultured PBMCs, sampled from culture after CMV antigen stimulation. The receptor comes from a human donor in good health (CMV status not recorded). Some clones in this sample may be carry-over from other donors' samples. The chain has TRBV12-3 or TRBV12-4 and TRBJ1-2; no reliable D call. The CDR3 is CASSYPSFLGYTF. The CDR3 nucleotides read TGTGCCAGCAGTTATCCTTCCTTTCTTGGCTACACCTTC.